Sequencing of this T cell receptor (beta chain) was carried out in a study of T cell changes during pregnancy in multiple sclerosis. The CDR3 consists of 15 residues. Germline V gene lookup returns CDR1 SGHRS and CDR2 YFSETQ. V gave up 5 bases and J gave up 4 bases; unmatched junction bases: 7. Some clones are missing from TCRdb's copy, which holds only in-frame ones; the method was immunoSEQ multiplex PCR. This table has roughly 100,000 clones, about 90% appearing once. The TCR originated in a female donor with multiple sclerosis, enrolled in a pregnancy study. This specimen consisted of peripheral blood, obtained after pregnancy. V gene TRBV5-1 combines with J gene TRBJ2-2, with 8 bases aligning to TRBD1. The CDR3 reads CASRMGDRTTGELFF. The CDR3 bases are TGCGCCAGCAGAATGGGGGACAGGACCACCGGGGAGCTGTTTTTT.